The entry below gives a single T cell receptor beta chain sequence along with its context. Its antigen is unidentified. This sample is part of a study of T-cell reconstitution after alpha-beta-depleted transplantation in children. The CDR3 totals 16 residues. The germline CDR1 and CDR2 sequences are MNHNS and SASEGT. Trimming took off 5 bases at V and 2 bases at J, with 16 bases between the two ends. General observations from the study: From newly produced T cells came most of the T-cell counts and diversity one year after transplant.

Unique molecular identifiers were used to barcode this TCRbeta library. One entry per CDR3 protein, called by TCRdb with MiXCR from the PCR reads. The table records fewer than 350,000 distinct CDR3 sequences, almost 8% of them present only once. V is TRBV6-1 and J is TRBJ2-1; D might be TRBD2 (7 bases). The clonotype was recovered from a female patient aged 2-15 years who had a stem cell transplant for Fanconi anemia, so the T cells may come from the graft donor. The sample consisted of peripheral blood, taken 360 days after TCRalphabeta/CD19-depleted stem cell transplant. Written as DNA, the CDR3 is TGTGCCAGCAGTCCCCCGGCGGGGGCACCCTACAATGAGCAGTTCTTC. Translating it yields CASSPPAGAPYNEQFF.